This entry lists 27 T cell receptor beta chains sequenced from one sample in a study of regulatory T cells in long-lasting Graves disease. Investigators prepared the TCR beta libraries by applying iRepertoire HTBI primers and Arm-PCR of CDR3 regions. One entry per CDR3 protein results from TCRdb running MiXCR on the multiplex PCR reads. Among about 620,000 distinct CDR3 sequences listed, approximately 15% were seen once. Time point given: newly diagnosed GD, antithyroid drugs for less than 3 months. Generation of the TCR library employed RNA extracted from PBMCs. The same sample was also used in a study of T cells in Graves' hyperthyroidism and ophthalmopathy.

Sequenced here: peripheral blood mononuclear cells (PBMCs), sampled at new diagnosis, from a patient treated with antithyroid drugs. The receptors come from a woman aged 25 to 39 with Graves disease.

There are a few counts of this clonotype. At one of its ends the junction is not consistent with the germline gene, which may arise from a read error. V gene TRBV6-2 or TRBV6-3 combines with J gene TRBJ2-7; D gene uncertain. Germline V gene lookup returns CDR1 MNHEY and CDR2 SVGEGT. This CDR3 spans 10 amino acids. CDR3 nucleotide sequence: TGTACCAGCACCCAAGGCGAGCAGTACTTC. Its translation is CTSTQGEQYF.

This CDR3 is CASSQTGATNEKLFF. The CDR3 DNA reads TGTGCCAGCAGCCAAACAGGCGCAACTAATGAAAAACTGTTTTTT. This chain links TRBV3-1 with TRBJ1-4; D is perhaps TRBD1 (5 bases). The V end was cut by 2 bases, the J end by 0 bases, with 7 bases between. CDR1 LGHDT and CDR2 YNNKEL come from the germline V gene (reference sequence). The CDR3 is 15 amino acids. The entire variable domain, with the rest obtained from reference TRBV3-1 and TRBJ1-4, is as follows: DTAVSQTPKYLVTQMGNDKSIKCEQNLGHDTMYWYKQDSKKFLKIMFSYNNKELIINETVPNRFSPKSPDKAHLNLHINSLELGDSAVYFCASSQTGATNEKLFFGSGTQLSVL.

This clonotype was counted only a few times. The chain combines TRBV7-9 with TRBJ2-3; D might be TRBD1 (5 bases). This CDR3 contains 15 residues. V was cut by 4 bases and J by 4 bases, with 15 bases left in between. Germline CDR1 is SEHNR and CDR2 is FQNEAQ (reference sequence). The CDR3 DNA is TGTGCCAGCAGCTCGTCAGGGATGGTAGCAGATACGCAGTATTTT. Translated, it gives CASSSSGMVADTQYF.

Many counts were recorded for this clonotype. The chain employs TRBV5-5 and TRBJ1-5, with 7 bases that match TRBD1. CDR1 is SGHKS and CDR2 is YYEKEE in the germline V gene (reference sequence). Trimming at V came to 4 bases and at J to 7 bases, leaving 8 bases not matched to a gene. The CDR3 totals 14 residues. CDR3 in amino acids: CASSLGQAKQPQHF. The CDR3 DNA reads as TGTGCCAGCAGCCTCGGACAGGCGAAGCAGCCCCAGCATTTT.

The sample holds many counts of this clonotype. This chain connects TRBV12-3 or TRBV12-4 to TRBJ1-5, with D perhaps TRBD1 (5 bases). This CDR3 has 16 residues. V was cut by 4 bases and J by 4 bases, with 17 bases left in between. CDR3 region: CASSSGASAGNQPQHF. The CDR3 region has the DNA TGTGCCAGCAGTTCTGGGGCTTCGGCGGGTAATCAGCCCCAGCATTTT.

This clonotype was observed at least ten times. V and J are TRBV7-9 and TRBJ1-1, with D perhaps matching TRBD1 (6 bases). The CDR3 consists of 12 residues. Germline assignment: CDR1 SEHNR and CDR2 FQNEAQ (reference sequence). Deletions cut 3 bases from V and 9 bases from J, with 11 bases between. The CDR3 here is CASSLNTGKAFF. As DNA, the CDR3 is TGTGCCAGCAGCTTGAACACAGGGAAAGCTTTCTTT. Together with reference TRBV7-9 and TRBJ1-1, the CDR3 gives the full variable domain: DTGVSQNPRHKITKRGQNVTFRCDPISEHNRLYWYRQTLGQGPEFLTYFQNEAQLEKSRLLSDRFSAERPKGSFSTLEIQRTEQGDSAMYLCASSLNTGKAFFGQGTRLTVV.

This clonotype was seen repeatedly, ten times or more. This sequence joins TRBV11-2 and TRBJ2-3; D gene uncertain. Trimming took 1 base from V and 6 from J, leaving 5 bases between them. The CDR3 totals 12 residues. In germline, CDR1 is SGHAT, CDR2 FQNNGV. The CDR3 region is CASSLGWDTQYF. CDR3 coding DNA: TGTGCCAGCAGCTTAGGGTGGGATACGCAGTATTTT.

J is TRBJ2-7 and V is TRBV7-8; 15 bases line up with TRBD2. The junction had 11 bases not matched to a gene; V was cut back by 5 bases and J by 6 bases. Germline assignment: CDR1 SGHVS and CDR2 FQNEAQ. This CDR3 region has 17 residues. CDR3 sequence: CASSEGLAGGPGREQYF. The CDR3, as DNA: TGTGCCAGCAGCGAAGGACTAGCGGGAGGGCCTGGTCGCGAGCAGTACTTC.

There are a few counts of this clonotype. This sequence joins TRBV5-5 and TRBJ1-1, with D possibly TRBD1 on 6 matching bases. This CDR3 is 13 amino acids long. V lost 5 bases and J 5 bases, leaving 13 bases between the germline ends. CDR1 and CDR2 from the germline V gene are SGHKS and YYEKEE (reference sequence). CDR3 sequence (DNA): TGTGCCAGCAGTTCAGGGGTTAAAACTGAAGCTTTCTTT. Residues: CASSSGVKTEAFF.

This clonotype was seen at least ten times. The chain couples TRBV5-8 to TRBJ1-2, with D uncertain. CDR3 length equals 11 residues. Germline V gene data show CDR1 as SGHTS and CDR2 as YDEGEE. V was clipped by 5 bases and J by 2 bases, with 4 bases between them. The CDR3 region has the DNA TGTGCCAGCAGGTCGAACTATGGCTACACCTTC. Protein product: CASRSNYGYTF.

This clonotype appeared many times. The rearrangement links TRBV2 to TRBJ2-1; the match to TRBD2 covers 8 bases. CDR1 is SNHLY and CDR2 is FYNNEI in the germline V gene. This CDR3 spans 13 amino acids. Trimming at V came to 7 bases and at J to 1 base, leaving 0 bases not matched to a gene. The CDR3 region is CASIAGSYNEQFF. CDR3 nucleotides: TGTGCCAGCATAGCGGGGTCCTACAATGAGCAGTTCTTC.

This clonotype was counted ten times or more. CDR3 protein: CSATGTSGGALIGTQYF. The CDR3 DNA sequence: TGCAGTGCTACCGGGACTAGCGGGGGGGCCTTAATCGGTACGCAGTATTTT. The chain joins TRBV20-1 to TRBJ2-3; the match to TRBD2 covers 16 bases. V lost 4 bases and J lost 8; bases outside the gene matches: 12. This CDR3 region has 17 residues. The germline gives CDR1 DFQATT, CDR2 SNEGSKA (reference sequence).

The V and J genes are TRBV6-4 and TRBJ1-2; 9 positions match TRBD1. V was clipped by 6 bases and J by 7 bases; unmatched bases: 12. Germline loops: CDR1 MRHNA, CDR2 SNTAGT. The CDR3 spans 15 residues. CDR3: CASRNNDRGSGGYTF. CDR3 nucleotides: TGTGCCAGCAGGAACAACGACAGGGGGAGTGGTGGCTACACCTTC.

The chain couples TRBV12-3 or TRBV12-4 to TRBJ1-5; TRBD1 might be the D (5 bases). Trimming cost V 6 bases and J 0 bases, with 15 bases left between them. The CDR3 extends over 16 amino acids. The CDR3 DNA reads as TGTGCCAGCAGATCCCAAGGGGAGTATAGCAATCAGCCCCAGCATTTT. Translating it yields CASRSQGEYSNQPQHF.

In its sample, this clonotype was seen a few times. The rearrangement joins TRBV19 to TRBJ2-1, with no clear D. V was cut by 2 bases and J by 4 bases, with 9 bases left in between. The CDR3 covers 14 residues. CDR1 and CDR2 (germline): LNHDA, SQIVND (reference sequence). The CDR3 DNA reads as TGTGCCAGTAGTATAAGTCCTAGATACAATGAGCAGTTCTTC. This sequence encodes CASSISPRYNEQFF. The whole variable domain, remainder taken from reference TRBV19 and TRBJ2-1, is DGGITQSPKYLFRKEGQNVTLSCEQNLNHDAMYWYRQDPGQGLRLIYYSQIVNDFQKGDIAEGYSVSREKKESFPLTVTSAQKNPTAFYLCASSISPRYNEQFFGPGTRLTVL.

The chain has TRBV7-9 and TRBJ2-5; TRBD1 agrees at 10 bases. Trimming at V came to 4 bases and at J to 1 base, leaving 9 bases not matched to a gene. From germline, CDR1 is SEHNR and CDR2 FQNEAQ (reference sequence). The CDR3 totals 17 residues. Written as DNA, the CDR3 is TGTGCCAGCAGCTCCTTACACGGGACAGGGGTCCAAGAGACCCAGTACTTC. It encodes CASSSLHGTGVQETQYF.

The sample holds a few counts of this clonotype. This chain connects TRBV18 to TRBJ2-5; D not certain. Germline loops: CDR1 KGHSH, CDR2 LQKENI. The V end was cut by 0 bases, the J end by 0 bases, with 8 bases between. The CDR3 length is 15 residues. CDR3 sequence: CASSPPIKHQETQYF. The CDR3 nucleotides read TGTGCCAGCTCACCACCCATCAAGCACCAAGAGACCCAGTACTTC.

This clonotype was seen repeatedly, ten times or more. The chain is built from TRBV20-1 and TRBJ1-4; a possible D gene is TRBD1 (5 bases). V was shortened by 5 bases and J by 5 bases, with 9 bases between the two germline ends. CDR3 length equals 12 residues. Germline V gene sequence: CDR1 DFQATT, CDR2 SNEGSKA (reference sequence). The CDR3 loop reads CSAGDQNEKLFF. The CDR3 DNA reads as TGCAGTGCTGGGGACCAAAATGAAAAACTGTTTTTT.

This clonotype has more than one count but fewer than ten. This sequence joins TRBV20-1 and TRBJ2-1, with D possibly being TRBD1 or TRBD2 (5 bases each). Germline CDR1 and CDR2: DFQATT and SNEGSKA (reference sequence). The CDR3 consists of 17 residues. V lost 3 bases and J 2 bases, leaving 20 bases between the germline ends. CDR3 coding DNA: TGCAGTGCTAGGACAGAAGCGGCCCAACGGCCCTACAATGAGCAGTTCTTC. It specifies CSARTEAAQRPYNEQFF.

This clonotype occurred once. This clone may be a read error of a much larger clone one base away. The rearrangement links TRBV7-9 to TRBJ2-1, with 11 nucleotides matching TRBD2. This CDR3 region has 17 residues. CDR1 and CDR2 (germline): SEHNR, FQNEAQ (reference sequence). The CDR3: CAGSLGPRLAGGDEQFF. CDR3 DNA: TGTGCCGGCAGCTTAGGGCCCCGTCTAGCGGGGGGCGATGAGCAGTTCTTC.

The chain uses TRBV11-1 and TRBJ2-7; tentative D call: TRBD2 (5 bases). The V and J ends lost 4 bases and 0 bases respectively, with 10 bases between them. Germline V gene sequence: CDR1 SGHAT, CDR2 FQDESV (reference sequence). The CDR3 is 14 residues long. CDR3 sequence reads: CASSSTRNSYEQYF. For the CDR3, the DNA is TGTGCCAGCAGCTCTACTAGAAACTCCTACGAGCAGTACTTC.

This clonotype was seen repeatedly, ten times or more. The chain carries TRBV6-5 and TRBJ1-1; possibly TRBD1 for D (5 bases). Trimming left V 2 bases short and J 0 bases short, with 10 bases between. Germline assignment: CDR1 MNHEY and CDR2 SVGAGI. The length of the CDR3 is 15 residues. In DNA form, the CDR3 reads TGTGCCAGCAGTTACATTGGGGCGCTGAACACTGAAGCTTTCTTT. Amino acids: CASSYIGALNTEAFF.

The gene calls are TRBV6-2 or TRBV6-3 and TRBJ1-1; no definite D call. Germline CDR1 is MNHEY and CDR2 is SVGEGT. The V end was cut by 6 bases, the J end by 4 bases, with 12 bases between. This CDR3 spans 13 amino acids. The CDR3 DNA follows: TGTGCCAGCAGCCCTTGGGAGAGCACTGAAGCTTTCTTT. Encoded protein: CASSPWESTEAFF.

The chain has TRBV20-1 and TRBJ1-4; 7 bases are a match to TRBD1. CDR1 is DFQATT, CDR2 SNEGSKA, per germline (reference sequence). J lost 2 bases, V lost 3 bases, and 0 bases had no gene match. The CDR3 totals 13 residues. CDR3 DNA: TGCAGTGCTAGGGGACAGACTAATGAAAAACTGTTTTTT. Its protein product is CSARGQTNEKLFF.

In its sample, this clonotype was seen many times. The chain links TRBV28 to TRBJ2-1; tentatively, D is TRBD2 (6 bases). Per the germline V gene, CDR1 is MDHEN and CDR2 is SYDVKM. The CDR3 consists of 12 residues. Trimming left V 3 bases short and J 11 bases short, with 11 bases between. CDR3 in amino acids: CASSLTSSQQFF. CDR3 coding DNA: TGTGCCAGCAGTTTGACTAGTTCTCAGCAGTTCTTC.

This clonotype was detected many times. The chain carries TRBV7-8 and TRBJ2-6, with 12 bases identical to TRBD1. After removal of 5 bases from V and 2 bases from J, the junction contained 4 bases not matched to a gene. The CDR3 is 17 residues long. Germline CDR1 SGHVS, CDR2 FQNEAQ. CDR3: CASSKGQGATGANVLTF. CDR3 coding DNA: TGTGCCAGCAGCAAGGGACAGGGGGCGACTGGGGCCAACGTCCTGACTTTC.

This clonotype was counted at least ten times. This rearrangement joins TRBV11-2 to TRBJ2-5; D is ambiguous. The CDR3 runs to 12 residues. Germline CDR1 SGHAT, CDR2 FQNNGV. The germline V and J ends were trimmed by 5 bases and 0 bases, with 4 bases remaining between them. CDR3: CASSPNQETQYF. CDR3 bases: TGTGCCAGCAGCCCGAACCAAGAGACCCAGTACTTC.